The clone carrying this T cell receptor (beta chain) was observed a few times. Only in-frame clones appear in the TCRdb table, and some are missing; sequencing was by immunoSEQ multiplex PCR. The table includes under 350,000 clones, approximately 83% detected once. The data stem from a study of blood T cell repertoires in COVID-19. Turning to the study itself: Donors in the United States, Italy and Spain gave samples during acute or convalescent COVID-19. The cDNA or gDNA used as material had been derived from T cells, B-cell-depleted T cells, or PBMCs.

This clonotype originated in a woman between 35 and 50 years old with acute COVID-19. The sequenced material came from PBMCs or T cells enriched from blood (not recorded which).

The CDR3 region has the DNA TGTGCCAGCAGTAAAGGGGGACTTCGGGAGGAAGATTCACCCCTCCACTTT. Translating it yields CASSKGGLREEDSPLHF. This chain uses TRBV6-2 or TRBV6-3 with TRBJ1-6, with a tentative D call TRBD1 (6 bases). Germline V gene data show CDR1 as MNHEY and CDR2 as SVGEGT. This CDR3 comprises 17 residues. V shed 5 bases and J shed 8 bases, with 22 bases lying between them.